Given below is one T cell receptor beta chain in context. Its antigen is still unknown. This sample was taken from a study of T cell repertoires in cytomegalovirus infection. Looking at the study overall: Indicated by public TCR beta signatures were CMV infection and matching HLA type.

The CDR3 is made up of 16 amino acids. Trimming took 8 bases from V and 2 from J, leaving 21 bases between them. One entry per CDR3 protein results from TCRdb running MiXCR on the reads. Of more than 400,000 distinct CDR3 sequences in the sample, more than 20% were seen once. The study's findings and limits: Carriers of CMV and the relevant HLA type were discriminated by public TCR beta frequency. The ex vivo response was dominated by HLA-C-restricted CMV-specific TCR beta clonotypes.

This receptor was taken from a human donor in good health (CMV status not recorded). Some clones in this sample may be carry-over from other donors' samples. The chain is built from TRBV12-3 or TRBV12-4 and TRBJ1-1; tentative D call: TRBD1 (5 bases). Sequences were obtained from PBMCs. CDR3 DNA sequence: TGTGCCAGCCGGGGGGGGAGTTGGGGAACCAACACTGAAGCTTTCTTT. The encoded protein is CASRGGSWGTNTEAFF.